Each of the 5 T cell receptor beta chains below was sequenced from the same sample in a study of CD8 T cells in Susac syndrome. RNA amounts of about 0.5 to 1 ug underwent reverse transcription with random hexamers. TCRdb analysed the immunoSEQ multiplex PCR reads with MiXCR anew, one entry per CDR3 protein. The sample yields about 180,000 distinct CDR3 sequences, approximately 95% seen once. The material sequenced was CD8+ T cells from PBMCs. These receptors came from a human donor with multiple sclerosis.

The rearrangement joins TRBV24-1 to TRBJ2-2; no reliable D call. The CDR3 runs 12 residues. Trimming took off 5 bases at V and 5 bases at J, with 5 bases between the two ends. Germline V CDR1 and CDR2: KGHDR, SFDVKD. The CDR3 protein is CATSGWTGELFF. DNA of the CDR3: TGTGCCACCAGTGGATGGACCGGGGAGCTGTTTTTT.

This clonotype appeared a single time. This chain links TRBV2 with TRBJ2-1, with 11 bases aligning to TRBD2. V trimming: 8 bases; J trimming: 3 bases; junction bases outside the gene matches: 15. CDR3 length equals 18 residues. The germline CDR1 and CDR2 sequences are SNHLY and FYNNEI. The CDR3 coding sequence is TGTGCCAGCGACATCCGCAGGGCAACTAGCGGGGGCTACAATGAGCAGTTCTTC. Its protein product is CASDIRRATSGGYNEQFF. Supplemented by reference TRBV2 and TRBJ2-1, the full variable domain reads EPEVTQTPSHQVTQMGQEVILRCVPISNHLYFYWYRQILGQKVEFLVSFYNNEISEKSEIFDDQFSVERPDGSNFTLKIRSTKLEDSAMYFCASDIRRATSGGYNEQFFGPGTRLTVL.

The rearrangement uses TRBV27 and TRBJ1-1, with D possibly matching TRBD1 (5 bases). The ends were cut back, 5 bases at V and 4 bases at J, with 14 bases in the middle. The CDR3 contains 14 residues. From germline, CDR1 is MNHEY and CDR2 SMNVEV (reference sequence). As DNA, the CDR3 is TGTGCCAGCAGTGGGGGGGTTCTCGGCACTGAAGCTTTCTTT. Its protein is CASSGGVLGTEAFF.

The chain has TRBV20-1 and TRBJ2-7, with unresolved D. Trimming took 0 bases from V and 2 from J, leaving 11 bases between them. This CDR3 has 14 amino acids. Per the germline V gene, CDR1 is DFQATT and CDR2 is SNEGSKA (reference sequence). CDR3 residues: CSARDQTATYEQYF. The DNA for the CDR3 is TGCAGTGCTAGAGATCAAACAGCTACCTACGAGCAGTACTTC.

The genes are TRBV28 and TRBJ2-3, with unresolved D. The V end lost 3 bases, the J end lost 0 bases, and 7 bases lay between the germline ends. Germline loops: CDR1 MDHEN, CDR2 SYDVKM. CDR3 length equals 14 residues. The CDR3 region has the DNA TGTGCCAGCAGTTTTGTTGCTAGCACAGATACGCAGTATTTT. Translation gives CASSFVASTDTQYF.